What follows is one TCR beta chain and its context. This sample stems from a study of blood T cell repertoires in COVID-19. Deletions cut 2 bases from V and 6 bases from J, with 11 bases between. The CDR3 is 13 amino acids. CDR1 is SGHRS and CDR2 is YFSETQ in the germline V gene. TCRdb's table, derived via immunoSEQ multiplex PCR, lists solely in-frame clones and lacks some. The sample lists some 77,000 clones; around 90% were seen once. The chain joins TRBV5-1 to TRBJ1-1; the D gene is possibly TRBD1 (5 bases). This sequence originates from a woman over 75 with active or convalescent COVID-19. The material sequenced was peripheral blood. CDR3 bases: TGCGCCAGCAGCTTCCAGGGATCTTCTGAAGCTTTCTTT. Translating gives CASSFQGSSEAFF.